This T cell receptor (beta chain) is drawn from a study of T-cell memory formation after mild COVID-19. Study overall: Clusters of TCRs were largely donor specific.

Study-level points and caveats: Later expanders leaned CD4+, whereas clones that contracted between day 15 and 85 were balanced CD4/CD8. SARS-CoV-2 specificity was not confirmed for second-wave clones peaking on day 37.

It was 5'RACE with constant-segment primers that produced the TCR alpha and TCR beta cDNA libraries, which carried sample barcodes and UMIs. Using its own MiXCR run on the 5' RACE reads, TCRdb lists one record per CDR3 protein. This sample has approximately 30,000 distinct CDR3 sequences, with roughly 7.5% found just once. This CDR3 contains 15 residues. Trimming removed 3 bases from V and 4 bases from J, with 18 bases in between. Germline loops: CDR1 DFQATT, CDR2 SNEGSKA (reference sequence). This clonotype was recorded a few times. Its antigen is currently unknown. The genes are TRBV20-1 and TRBJ2-5, with D maybe TRBD2 (6 bases). This clonotype was obtained from a man aged 18 to 30 who had mild COVID-19 (a few samples of this study predate the infection). Cell type and time point are not known. The specimen was PBMCs or a T cell subset sorted from them (not recorded which). The CDR3 DNA is TGCAGTGCTAGGAGTGGGGGAGGTTACTCAGAGACCCAGTACTTC. Encoded protein: CSARSGGGYSETQYF.